Shown below are 10 T cell receptor beta chains from a single sample sequenced in a study of early T cells in non-severe SARS-CoV-2 infection. Each CDR3 protein gets one entry after TCRdb re-called the 5' RACE reads with MiXCR. The sample lists roughly 100,000 distinct CDR3 sequences, approximately 14% occurring once. Sequenced input: whole blood. These receptors came from an adult who was a healthcare worker with PCR-confirmed SARS-CoV-2 infection or an uninfected control (not recorded which).

The V gene is TRBV20-1, the J gene TRBJ1-6, with D unresolved. This CDR3 is 12 amino acids long. V was trimmed by 0 bases and J by 10 bases, leaving 7 bases between them. Germline CDR1 DFQATT, CDR2 SNEGSKA (reference sequence). CDR3 DNA sequence: TGCAGTGCTAGAGATATCAACTCACCCCTCCACTTT. This translates into CSARDINSPLHF.

This clonotype came up a few times. V and J are TRBV7-8 and TRBJ2-1, with 8 bases matching TRBD1. The CDR3 is 12 residues long. Trimming took 6 bases from V and 10 from J; bases not matched to a gene: 5. Per germline, CDR1 SGHVS and CDR2 FQNEAQ. The CDR3 DNA sequence: TGTGCCAGCAGGGACAGGGTGGACGAGCAGTTCTTC. Residues: CASRDRVDEQFF.

The table lists this clonotype with many counts. The chain is built from TRBV28 and TRBJ1-5; D might be TRBD1 (6 bases). CDR3 length: 16 residues. CDR1 is MDHEN, CDR2 SYDVKM, per germline. Trimming left V 2 bases short and J 0 bases short, with 11 bases between. The CDR3 protein is CASSLAGEYSNQPQHF. CDR3 bases: TGTGCCAGCAGTTTAGCAGGGGAGTATAGCAATCAGCCCCAGCATTTT.

This clonotype was detected a few times. The V gene is TRBV5-1, the J gene TRBJ1-2; the match to TRBD1 covers 10 bases. The CDR3 contains 14 residues. V was clipped by 1 base and J by 10 bases; unmatched bases: 7. The germline gives CDR1 SGHRS, CDR2 YFSETQ. Written as DNA, the CDR3 is TGCGCCAGCAGCTTGAGGGGACAGGGGATGGACTACACCTTC. Protein: CASSLRGQGMDYTF.

This clonotype was observed a few times. The chain carries TRBV9 and TRBJ1-3; possible D gene TRBD1, 6 bases. V gave up 7 bases and J gave up 8 bases, with 19 bases separating them. This CDR3 has 14 residues. In germline, CDR1 is SGDLS, CDR2 YYNGEE. The CDR3, as DNA: TGTGCCAGCTCTACCGGGACAACGGTAGACACCATATATTTT. Encoded protein: CASSTGTTVDTIYF. The full variable domain, its missing parts supplied by reference TRBV9 and TRBJ1-3, is DSGVTQTPKHLITATGQRVTLRCSPRSGDLSVYWYQQSLDQGLQFLIQYYNGEERAKGNILERFSAQQFPDLHSELNLSSLELGDSALYFCASSTGTTVDTIYFGEGSWLTVV.

This clonotype was seen only a few times. The chain couples TRBV6-5 to TRBJ2-2; D gene ambiguous. Trimming removed 4 bases from V and 3 bases from J, with 15 bases in between. Per the germline V gene, CDR1 is MNHEY and CDR2 is SVGAGI. This CDR3 has 16 residues. Written as DNA, the CDR3 is TGTGCCAGCAGTTTAGTTCGCGAACTTTACACCGGGGAGCTGTTTTTT. It codes for CASSLVRELYTGELFF.

The sample holds many counts of this clonotype. The rearrangement uses TRBV20-1 and TRBJ1-2; 7 bases agree with TRBD1. This CDR3 has 13 amino acids. Germline loops: CDR1 DFQATT, CDR2 SNEGSKA (reference sequence). CDR3 sequence (DNA): TGCATAACTCCGGGACAGACAAATTATGGCTACACCTTC. It translates to CITPGQTNYGYTF.

CDR3 in DNA: TGTGCCAGCAGCCAAGTGGGGAATTTCCCGGGACTAGCGACAACCACCTCCTCCTACAATGAGCAGTTCTTC. This translates into CASSQVGNFPGLATTTSSYNEQFF. The chain is built from TRBV4-2 and TRBJ2-1; 10 nucleotides match TRBD2. Germline V gene sequence: CDR1 LGHNA, CDR2 YNFKEQ. The CDR3 has 24 residues. Trimming took 1 base from V and 0 from J; bases not matched to a gene: 24.

The chain has TRBV9 and TRBJ2-3; D is tentatively TRBD1 or TRBD2 (5 bases each). This CDR3 is built from 14 residues. Germline V gene sequence: CDR1 SGDLS, CDR2 YYNGEE. Trimming took 7 bases from V and 2 from J, leaving 14 bases between them. The CDR3 DNA reads TGTGCCAGCGGGGGAAACGGGTTCACAGATACGCAGTATTTT. Protein sequence: CASGGNGFTDTQYF.

The rearrangement uses TRBV18 and TRBJ2-1; D is undetermined. Germline V CDR1 and CDR2: KGHSH, LQKENI. Trimming stripped 0 bases from V and 0 bases from J, with 6 bases between. This CDR3 contains 15 residues. CDR3 protein: CASSPPPSSYNEQFF. CDR3 coding DNA: TGTGCCAGCTCACCACCGCCGTCCTCCTACAATGAGCAGTTCTTC.